This T cell receptor (beta chain) was observed in a study of beta chain features in type 1 diabetes. Sequencing targeted expressed TCRB transcripts, as all isolated RNA had been reverse transcribed. Some clones are missing from TCRdb's copy, which holds only in-frame ones; the method was immunoSEQ multiplex PCR. The table lists about 740,000 clones, around an eighth of them singletons, with less than 0.025% in the top ten. V was cut by 6 bases and J by 17 bases, with 16 bases left in between. This CDR3 comprises 11 residues. CDR1 and CDR2 (germline): MDHEN, SYDVKM. Remarks on this clone: Antigen specificity is unknown.

Findings and limits, study-wide: Type 1 diabetes patients had TCRB CDR3s that were shorter (moderately but significantly so) in all four CD4+ subsets. With patients and controls alike, PCR might favor shorter templates to an equal degree.

The chain employs TRBV28 and TRBJ1-4; the D gene is possibly TRBD1 (5 bases). The sequence derives from a man younger than 35 with type 1 diabetes. Material for sequencing was naive CD4+ T cells from blood. The CDR3 DNA follows: TGTGCCAGCAGCCCACCGGGACGGCTCTTTTTT. It yields the protein CASSPPGRLFF.